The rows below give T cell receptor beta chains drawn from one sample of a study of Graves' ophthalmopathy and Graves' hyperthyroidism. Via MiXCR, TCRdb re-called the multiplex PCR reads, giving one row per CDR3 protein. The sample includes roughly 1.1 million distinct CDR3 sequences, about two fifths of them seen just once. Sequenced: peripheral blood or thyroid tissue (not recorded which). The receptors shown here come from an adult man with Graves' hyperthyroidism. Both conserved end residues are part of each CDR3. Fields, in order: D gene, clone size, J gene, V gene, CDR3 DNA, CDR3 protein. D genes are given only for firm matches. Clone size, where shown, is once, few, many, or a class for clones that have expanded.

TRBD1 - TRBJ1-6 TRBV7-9 TGTGCCAGCAGCCTTATAAATGGTCGACCGGGACAGAATAATTCACCCCTCCACTTT CASSLINGRPGQNNSPLHF
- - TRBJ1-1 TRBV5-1 TGCGCCAGCAGCTCCCACATCGGCATGAACACTGAAGCTTTCTTT CASSSHIGMNTEAFF
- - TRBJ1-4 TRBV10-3 TGTGCCATCAGCCCCGGAGGGACGACTAATGAAAAACTGTTTTTT CAISPGGTTNEKLFF
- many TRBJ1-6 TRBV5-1 TGCGCCAGCAGCTGGACAATGACGGAGCCCCTCCACTTT CASSWTMTEPLHF
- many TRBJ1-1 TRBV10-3 TGTGCCATCAGTGAGTCAACGCAGGGGAGCACTGAAGCTTTCTTT CAISESTQGSTEAFF
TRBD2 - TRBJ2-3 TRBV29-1 TGCAGCGTTATACTAGCGGGGGGGCGAACAGATACGCAGTATTTT CSVILAGGRTDTQYF
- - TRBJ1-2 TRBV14 TGTGCCAGCAGCCAAGATTTTTGGGGAAGGAGGGGCTACACCTTC CASSQDFWGRRGYTF
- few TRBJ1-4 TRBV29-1 TGCAGCGTTACTGGCGGGGGGCTGGGGGAAAAACTGTTTTTT CSVTGGGLGEKLFF
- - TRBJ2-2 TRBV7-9 TGTGCCAGCAGCTTAGAGGACGGGAACACCGGGGAGCTGTTTTTT CASSLEDGNTGELFF
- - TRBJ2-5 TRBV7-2 TGTGCCAGCAGCTTATCTAGAGTCCAAGAGACCCAGTACTTC CASSLSRVQETQYF
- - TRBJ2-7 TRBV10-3 TGTGCCACCGGCCCGGGAGTATACGAGCAGTACTTC CATGPGVYEQYF
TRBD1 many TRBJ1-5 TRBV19 TGTGCCAGTAGTACCGATGACAGGGGGCGAGGCAATCAGCCCCAGCATTTT CASSTDDRGRGNQPQHF
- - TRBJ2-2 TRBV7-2 TGTGCCAGCAGTTCGGGACTCCCGGGCGGGGAGCTGTTTTTT CASSSGLPGGELFF
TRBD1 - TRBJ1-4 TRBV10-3 TGTGCCAGCAGTTCCCAGGGGGCCTCTGAGAACGACGAAAAGCTGTTTTTT CASSSQGASENDEKLFF
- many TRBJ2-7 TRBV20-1 TGCAGTGCTAAGTCGGGGTTCGACTACGAGCAGTACTTC CSAKSGFDYEQYF
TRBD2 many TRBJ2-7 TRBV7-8 TGTGCCAGCAGCTTAAAACGGGGGGGAGGGAGCTCCTACGAGCAGTACTTC CASSLKRGGGSSYEQYF
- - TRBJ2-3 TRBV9 TGTGCCAGCGGGGACACAGATACGCAGTATTTT CASGDTDTQYF
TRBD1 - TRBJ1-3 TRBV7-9 TGTGCCAGCAGTGCGACAGGGTTGGGAAACACCATATATTTT CASSATGLGNTIYF
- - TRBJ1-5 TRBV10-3 TGTGCCATCAGTTACAGCAGGGCGGGCAATCAGCCCCAGCATTTT CAISYSRAGNQPQHF
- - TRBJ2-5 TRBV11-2 TGTGCCAGCAGCTTGGTATCGGGGGCAACCCAGTACTTC CASSLVSGATQYF
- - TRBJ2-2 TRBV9 TGTGCCAGCAGCGTAGGTCCCTCCGGTGGGGTCACCGGGGAGCTGTTTTTT CASSVGPSGGVTGELFF
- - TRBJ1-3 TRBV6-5 TGTGCCAGCGCAGAGGTCTCTGGAAACACCATATATTTT CASAEVSGNTIYF
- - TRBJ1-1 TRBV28 TGTGCCAGCAGACTCAGTGACTCGACGAACACTGAAGCTTTCTTT CASRLSDSTNTEAFF
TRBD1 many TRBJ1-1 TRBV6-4 TGTGCCAGCAGTACTACAGGGGACACTGAAGCTTTCTTT CASSTTGDTEAFF
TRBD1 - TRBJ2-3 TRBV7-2 TGTGCCAGCAGCTTATTTGGGGACAGCCGGCCGGATACGCAGTATTTT CASSLFGDSRPDTQYF
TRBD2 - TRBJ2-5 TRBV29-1 TGCAGCGCCGAGGAGGGAGGGGAGACCCAGTACTTC CSAEEGGETQYF
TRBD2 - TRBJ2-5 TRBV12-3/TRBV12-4 TGTGCCAGCAGTTTACGGGGGGTGGCTACGCAGACCCAGTACTTC CASSLRGVATQTQYF
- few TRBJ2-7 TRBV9 TGTGCCAGCACCGAAGGCCGACAGACCTACGAGCAGTACTTC CASTEGRQTYEQYF
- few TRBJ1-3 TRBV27 TGTGCCAGCAGTCCCCTAGGAGGGCCCGGAAACACCATATATTTT CASSPLGGPGNTIYF
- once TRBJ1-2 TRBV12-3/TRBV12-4 TGTGCCAGCAGTTCAGCCGAGTATGGCTACACCTTC CASSSAEYGYTF
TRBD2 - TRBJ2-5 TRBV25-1 TGTACCAGCAGCGGACTAGTTGCCTTCCCCGAGACCCAGTACTTC CTSSGLVAFPETQYF
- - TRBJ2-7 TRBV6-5 TGTGCCAGCAGTTACGACACAGACCCGAGCTACGAGCAGTACTTC CASSYDTDPSYEQYF
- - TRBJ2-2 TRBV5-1 TGCGCCAGCAGCTTGGGTGGGGGCACGAACACCGGGGAGCTGTTTTTT CASSLGGGTNTGELFF
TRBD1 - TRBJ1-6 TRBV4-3 TGCGCCAGCAGCCAACTAATCACAGGGGTGGGTAATTCACCCCTCCACTTT CASSQLITGVGNSPLHF
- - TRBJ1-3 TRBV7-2 TGTGCCAGCAGCTCCCCCGCAGGGAGTTCCTTTCTCGAGTCCTCTGGAAACACCATATATTTT CASSSPAGSSFLESSGNTIYF
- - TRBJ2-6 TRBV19 TGTGCCAGTAATGTCGAGGTCTCTGGGGCCAACGTCCTGACTTTC CASNVEVSGANVLTF
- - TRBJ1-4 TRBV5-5 TGTGCCAGCAGCTTGGCCGGGGCAGGGAGTGAAAAACTGTTTTTT CASSLAGAGSEKLFF
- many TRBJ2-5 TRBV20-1 TGCAGTGCTAGAGATAAAACTGGAAAAGAGACCCAGTACTTC CSARDKTGKETQYF
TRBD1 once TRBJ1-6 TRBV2 TGTGCCAGCAGTGAAGGGCCGGGACAGGGGAATTCACCCCTCCACTTT CASSEGPGQGNSPLHF
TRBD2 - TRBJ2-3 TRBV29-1 TGCAGCGTCATCGGACTAGCGGGAGCCGGGAACTCAGATACGCAGTATTTT CSVIGLAGAGNSDTQYF
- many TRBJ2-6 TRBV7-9 TGTGCCAGCAGCTTAGCGGTCGGCGTATCTGGGGCCAACGTCCTGACTTTC CASSLAVGVSGANVLTF
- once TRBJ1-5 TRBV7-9 TGTGCCAGCAGCCCTGACAGGCAAAATCAGCCCCAGCATTTT CASSPDRQNQPQHF
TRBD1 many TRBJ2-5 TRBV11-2 TGTGCCAGCAGCCCCCCGGGACAGGGGTCTGAGACCCAGTACTTC CASSPPGQGSETQYF
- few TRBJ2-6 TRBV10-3 TGTGCCATCAGTGAGTCTGGCCGCAACGTCCTGACTTTC CAISESGRNVLTF
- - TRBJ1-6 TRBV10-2 TGCGCCAGCAGTGAGAGTACAGTGGGGTCACCCCTCCACTTT CASSESTVGSPLHF
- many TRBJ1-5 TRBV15 TGTGCCACCAGCACCCTTAGGGGGGGCAATCAGCCCCAGCATTTT CATSTLRGGNQPQHF
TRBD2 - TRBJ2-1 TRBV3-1 TGTGCCAGCAGCCAAGATTGGCTAGCGGGGGAGCAAGAGACCCAGTTCTTC CASSQDWLAGEQETQFF
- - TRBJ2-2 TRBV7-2 TGCGCCAGCAGCCCCTACGGGGAGCTGTTTTTT CASSPYGELFF
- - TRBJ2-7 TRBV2 TGTGCCAGCACTCGGGTCATCACAGGGAGTAACGAGCAGTACTTC CASTRVITGSNEQYF
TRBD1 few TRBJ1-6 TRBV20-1 TGCAGTGCCCGCCCGACAGGGTCTAATTCACCCCTCCACTTT CSARPTGSNSPLHF
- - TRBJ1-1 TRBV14 TGTGTCAGCGGGGTCGGGGTACCGAACACTGAAGCTTTCTTT CVSGVGVPNTEAFF
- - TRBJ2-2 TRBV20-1 TGCAGTGCTACGGACTACCTTAGGGCCGGGGAGCTGTTTTTT CSATDYLRAGELFF
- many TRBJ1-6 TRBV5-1 TGCGCCAGCAGCGGAAGTACAGGGCAAAACAAGGCCTATAATTCACCCCTCCACTTT CASSGSTGQNKAYNSPLHF
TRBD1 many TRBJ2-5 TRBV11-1 TGTGCCAGCAGCATGAAGACAGGGCACCGAGAGACCCAGTACTTC CASSMKTGHRETQYF
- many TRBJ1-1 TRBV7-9 TGTGCCAGCAGCTTCGATCCAGGGTGGGACACTGAAGCTTTCTTT CASSFDPGWDTEAFF
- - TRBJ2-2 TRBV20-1 TGCAGTGCTAGAGGATCGGACCCAGGGAATACCGGGGAGCTGTTTTTT CSARGSDPGNTGELFF
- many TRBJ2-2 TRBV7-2 TGTGCCAGCAGCTGGTGGATGGGGCGTAGCGGGGAGCTGTTTTTT CASSWWMGRSGELFF
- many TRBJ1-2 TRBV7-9 TGTGCCAGCAGGCGGGAAGGGATGGATGGCTACACCTTC CASRREGMDGYTF
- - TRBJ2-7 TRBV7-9 TGTGCCAGCAGCTTTGCTCCGGGGCACGGGCAGTACTTC CASSFAPGHGQYF
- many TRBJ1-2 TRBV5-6 TGTGCCAGCAGCATAAGACAGGTGCGAGGCTACACCTTC CASSIRQVRGYTF